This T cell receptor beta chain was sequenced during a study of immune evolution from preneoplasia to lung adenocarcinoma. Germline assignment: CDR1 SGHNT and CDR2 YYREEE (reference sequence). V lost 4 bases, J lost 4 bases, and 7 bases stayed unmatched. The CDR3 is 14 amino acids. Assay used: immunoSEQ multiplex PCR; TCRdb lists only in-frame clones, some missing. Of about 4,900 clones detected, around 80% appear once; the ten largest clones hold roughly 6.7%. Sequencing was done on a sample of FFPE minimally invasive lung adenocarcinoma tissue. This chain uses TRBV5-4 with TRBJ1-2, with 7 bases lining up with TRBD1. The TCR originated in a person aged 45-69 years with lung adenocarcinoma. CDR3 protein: CASSPDRVGYGYTF. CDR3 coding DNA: TGTGCCAGCAGCCCCGACAGGGTTGGCTATGGCTACACCTTC.